The TCR beta chain described here comes from a study of blood T cell repertoires in COVID-19 (dated by TCRdb to 2018 to 2020). With respect to the entire study: The collaborator samples originated in the United States, Italy and Spain and spanned the acute and convalescent phases of COVID-19. Samples came from the ongoing ImmuneRACE study (first 160 participants) plus 1,254 subjects from 6 global collaborators. Subjects who had been exposed to COVID-19, were actively infected with it, or had recovered from it provided the deeply sampled blood TCRbeta repertoires that made up the dataset. Sample metadata almost always included a de-identified subject ID, COVID-19 status, age in years and sex. Where available, HLA class I and class II types were taken from metadata supplied by the sample provider and were not determined by assay-based typing. The material from the prospective study consisted of cDNA or gDNA derived from T cells, B-cell-depleted T cells, or PBMCs. A freely available public database, intended as a resource for researchers studying the immune response to SARS-CoV-2, is where the repertoires were released. On the study overall, not on this receptor specifically: The quantity of clinical and demographic metadata differed by source and by participant and was supplied without curation.

With regard to this clone: Its antigen is still unknown. No base-level quality is on record; no much larger clone is a single base apart.

CDR1 and CDR2 are read off the germline V gene as SGHTA and FQGNSA. V has 5 bases trimmed and J has 6 bases trimmed; junction bases matching no gene number 9. The CDR3, cysteine through phenylalanine, is 15 amino acids long. Only the CDR3 DNA is retained, 45 bases long and in frame from the first base. Collaborating institutions collected whole blood in K2EDTA tubes following their own protocols. For TCRbeta analysis, collaborator samples were shipped as frozen whole blood, as isolated PBMCs, or as DNA extracted from either sample type. TCRbeta CDR3 regions were amplified from genomic DNA using the immunoSEQ Assay, a bias-controlled multiplex PCR. The source study handled its data this way. Nucleated cell counts per sample were estimated from amplification of reference gene primers within the assay. To quantify the absolute abundance of each unique TCRbeta CDR3 rearrangement, sequence reads were collapsed and filtered. For each sample, productive Simpson clonality was calculated by taking the square root of Simpson's diversity index across productive rearrangements. TCRdb retrieved this table from immuneACCESS and kept in-frame rearrangements only. Not all clones are present; in checked studies, unresolved V genes account for under half, and no reason is known for the remainder. The DNA gave D and trimming, while V, J and clone size come from that table. The sample table contains 80,000 or so clones; only one count was recorded for around 80% of them. The ten largest clones add up to 15% to 18% of the sample.

This chain joins TRBV7-2 to TRBJ2-2; TRBD1 matches 7 bases in the middle. Sequencing input: peripheral blood. This TCR came from a woman of 80 years or more with acute or convalescent COVID-19. This receptor carries the CDR3 CASSPASQGSGELFF. Read as DNA, the sequence is TGTGCCAGCAGCCCAGCCTCACAGGGGTCCGGGGAGCTGTTTTTT. The CDR3 plus the reference TRBV7-2 and TRBJ2-2 genes for the other parts give the full variable domain: GAGVSQSPSNKVTEKGKDVELRCDPISGHTALYWYRQSLGQGLEFLIYFQGNSAPDKSGLPSDRFSAERTGGSVSTLTIQRTQQEDSAVYLCASSPASQGSGELFFGEGSRLTVL.